This T cell receptor (beta chain) stems from a study of T cells in Graves' hyperthyroidism and ophthalmopathy. Study context: Pretreatment peripheral blood was obtained at initial diagnosis.

CDR1 and CDR2 (germline): MNHEY, SVGAGI. V lost 2 bases, J lost 4 bases, and 5 bases lay in between. The CDR3 spans 12 residues. Each 10 ml fresh peripheral blood draw supplied the PBMCs. With regard to this clonotype: Its antigen is not known.

Amplification targeted TCR beta CDR3 regions from RNA transcripts. RT-PCR in the first round (using the HTBI primer set) targeted the TCR CDR3. MiXCR, applied by TCRdb to the multiplex PCR reads, yields one record per CDR3 protein. The sample includes 480,000 or so distinct CDR3 sequences, approximately 15% of them seen just once. The study, taken as a whole, reports: Clonotypes that were expanded in thyroid above 0.001 mostly appeared in blood too. From stable hyperthyroidism, ophthalmopathy was separated by a 13 V-J model.

This sequence was found in a woman between 18 and 29 years old with Graves' hyperthyroidism. The sample consisted of blood. The chain links TRBV6-5 to TRBJ1-1; D is uncertain. This CDR3 reads CASSYPPTEAFF. The CDR3 nucleotides are TGTGCCAGCAGTTACCCCCCCACTGAAGCTTTCTTT.